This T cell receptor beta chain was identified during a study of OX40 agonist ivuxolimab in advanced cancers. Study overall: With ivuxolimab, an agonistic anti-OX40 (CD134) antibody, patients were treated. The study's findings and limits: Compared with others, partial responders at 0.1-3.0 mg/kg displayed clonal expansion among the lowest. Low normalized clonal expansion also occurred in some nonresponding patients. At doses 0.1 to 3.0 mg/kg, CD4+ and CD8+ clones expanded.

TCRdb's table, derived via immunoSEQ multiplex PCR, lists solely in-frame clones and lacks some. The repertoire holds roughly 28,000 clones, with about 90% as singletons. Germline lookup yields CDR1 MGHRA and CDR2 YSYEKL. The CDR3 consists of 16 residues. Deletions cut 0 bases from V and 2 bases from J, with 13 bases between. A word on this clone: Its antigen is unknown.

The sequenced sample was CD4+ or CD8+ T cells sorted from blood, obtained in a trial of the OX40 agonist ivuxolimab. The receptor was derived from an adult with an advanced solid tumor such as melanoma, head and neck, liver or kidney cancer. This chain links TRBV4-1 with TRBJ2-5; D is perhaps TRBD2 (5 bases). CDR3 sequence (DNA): TGCGCCAGCAGCCAAGATGGAGCGGAACTACAAGAGACCCAGTACTTC. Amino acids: CASSQDGAELQETQYF.